What follows are 14 T cell receptor beta chains derived from one specimen sequenced in a study of T cells in Graves' hyperthyroidism and ophthalmopathy. Amplified TCR beta CDR3 regions derived from RNA transcripts. When the TCR CDR3 underwent first-round RT-PCR, the HTBI primer set was used. Each CDR3 protein gets one entry after TCRdb re-called the multiplex PCR reads with MiXCR. The sample includes over 300,000 distinct CDR3 sequences, roughly 15% of them seen just once. Sequencing input: blood. These receptors were collected from a woman in her forties with Graves' ophthalmopathy.

This clonotype has at least ten counts. The V and J genes are TRBV7-2 and TRBJ2-7; 8 bases align to TRBD2. From germline, CDR1 is SGHTA and CDR2 FQGNSA. V lost 3 bases to trimming and J lost 4 bases; unmatched junction nucleotides: 8. The length of the CDR3 is 15 residues. CDR3 coding DNA: TGTGCCAGCAGCTTCCGGGGCGGGGGGCTATACGAGCAGTACTTC. The encoded protein is CASSFRGGGLYEQYF.

This clonotype was picked up a small number of times. A much more abundant neighbour one base away suggests this may be a read error. The J gene is TRBJ2-1, the V gene TRBV27; D perhaps matches TRBD1 (5 bases). Looked up from germline, CDR1 is MNHEY and CDR2 is SMNVEV (reference sequence). CDR3 size: 13 residues. The ends were cut back, 2 bases at V and 8 bases at J, with 10 bases in the middle. As DNA, the CDR3 is TGTGCCAGCAGTTTAAGCAGGGTCCATGAGCAGTTCTTC. Translated: CASSLSRVHEQFF.

This clonotype was picked up a small number of times. V gene TRBV29-1 combines with J gene TRBJ2-7, with D perhaps TRBD1 (7 bases). Trimming removed 1 base at V and 2 bases at J, with 9 bases between. This CDR3 contains 13 residues. The germline CDR1 and CDR2 sequences are SQVTM and ANQGSEA. CDR3 protein: CSVEARGAYEQYF. In nucleotides, the CDR3 is TGCAGCGTTGAAGCCAGGGGGGCCTACGAGCAGTACTTC.

The sample holds many counts of this clonotype. This chain joins TRBV29-1 and TRBJ1-2, with 7 bases fitting TRBD1. Per germline, CDR1 SQVTM and CDR2 ANQGSEA. The CDR3 is made up of 13 amino acids. With 3 bases clipped from V and 4 bases from J, the junction kept 5 bases outside the gene matches. CDR3 DNA sequence: TGCAGCGTTGAGGGGACAGCAAGCTATGGCTACACCTTC. It yields the protein CSVEGTASYGYTF.

This clonotype has a count of ten or more. V is TRBV29-1 and J is TRBJ1-1, with 9 bases identical to TRBD1. Germline lookup yields CDR1 SQVTM and CDR2 ANQGSEA. The CDR3 covers 18 residues. Trimming took 7 bases from V and 1 from J; bases not matched to a gene: 19. The CDR3 DNA is TGCAGCGCCCAAGGGACAGGGTCGGGGATGGTAGCGAACACTGAAGCTTTCTTT. It encodes CSAQGTGSGMVANTEAFF.

This clonotype was observed a few times. In DNA form, the CDR3 reads TGCAGTGCTGACAGGGGAAGCAATCAGCCCCAGCATTTT. Protein: CSADRGSNQPQHF. The V gene is TRBV20-1, the J gene TRBJ1-5; TRBD1 matches at 8 bases. V shed 5 bases and J 1 base; nucleotides not matched to a gene: 1. The V gene's germline CDR1 is DFQATT and CDR2 SNEGSKA (reference sequence). This CDR3 has 13 residues.

In its sample, this clonotype was seen many times. The gene calls are TRBV6-1 and TRBJ2-2; D perhaps matches TRBD2 (6 bases). V lost 7 bases, J lost 6 bases, and 12 bases lay in between. Germline-derived CDR1 and CDR2 are MNHNS and SASEGT. The CDR3 extends over 13 amino acids. The CDR3 loop reads CASTGGMAGELFF. CDR3 sequence (DNA): TGTGCCAGCACTGGCGGGATGGCCGGGGAGCTGTTTTTT.

In its sample, this clonotype was seen many times. The chain couples TRBV2 to TRBJ1-3; 7 bases fit TRBD1. The V gene's germline CDR1 is SNHLY and CDR2 FYNNEI. The length of the CDR3 is 15 residues. The J segment lost 3 bases and the V segment lost 6 bases, leaving 8 bases of the junction unmatched. CDR3 bases: TGTGCCAGCAGACTTCAGGGGGGGATTGGAAACACCATATATTTT. Protein sequence: CASRLQGGIGNTIYF.

The rearrangement uses TRBV27 and TRBJ1-1; the D is unclear. The CDR3 runs 15 residues. V was cut by 4 bases and J by 4 bases, with 16 bases left in between. The V gene's germline CDR1 is MNHEY and CDR2 SMNVEV (reference sequence). DNA of the CDR3: TGTGCCAGCAGTTCGCTCGACTTATTTCGCACTGAAGCTTTCTTT. Its translation is CASSSLDLFRTEAFF.

The rearrangement uses TRBV2 and TRBJ1-1, with 7 bases identical to TRBD1. This CDR3 region has 16 residues. CDR1 SNHLY and CDR2 FYNNEI come from the germline V gene. J was trimmed by 1 base and V by 7 bases; bases with no gene match: 12. CDR3 coding DNA: TGTGCCAGCACCACACTTGACAGGGCCGCGAACACTGAAGCTTTCTTT. Its protein is CASTTLDRAANTEAFF.

CDR3 nucleotides: TGCGCCAGCAGCACGCTTTTACAGGGATACGAGGGGCTCGAGCAGTACTTC. This gives the protein CASSTLLQGYEGLEQYF. The rearrangement joins TRBV5-1 to TRBJ2-7; possible D gene TRBD1, 6 bases. This CDR3 has 17 residues. CDR1 and CDR2 (germline): SGHRS, YFSETQ. The germline V and J ends were trimmed by 4 bases and 6 bases, with 26 bases remaining between them.

This clonotype has just a few counts. This chain joins TRBV7-2 and TRBJ1-2; weak D call: TRBD1 (6 bases). Germline V lookup: CDR1 SGHTA, CDR2 FQGNSA. The CDR3 totals 15 residues. Trimming removed 4 bases from V and 6 bases from J, with 18 bases in between. The CDR3 DNA reads as TGTGCCAGCAGCTCATGGGACAACCTTTTCGATGGCTACACCTTC. Translated, it gives CASSSWDNLFDGYTF.

The rearrangement links TRBV7-9 to TRBJ1-3, with D possibly matching TRBD1 (5 bases). Germline loops: CDR1 SEHNR, CDR2 FQNEAQ (reference sequence). The V end was cut by 5 bases, the J end by 5 bases, with 10 bases between. This CDR3 is 13 amino acids long. The CDR3, as DNA: TGTGCCAGCAGCCCAACGGGGCGAAACACCATATATTTT. This codes for CASSPTGRNTIYF.

This clonotype has a handful of counts. V gene TRBV10-3 combines with J gene TRBJ2-3; 8 bases are shared with TRBD2. V shed 10 bases, J shed 1 base, and the junction held 10 bases outside the gene matches. Germline V gene sequence: CDR1 ENHRY, CDR2 SYGVKD. There are 15 residues in the CDR3. CDR3 in amino acids: CATLAGSFGTDTQYF. CDR3 nucleotide sequence: TGTGCCACCTTAGCGGGGTCTTTTGGCACAGATACGCAGTATTTT.